The rows below give T cell receptor beta chains drawn from one sample of a study of PD-1 blockade in classical Hodgkin lymphoma. The repertoire was sequenced with immunoSEQ multiplex PCR; TCRdb's copy has only in-frame clones and lacks some. The table has 64,000 or so clones, about 90% seen once. Material: peripheral blood mononuclear cells (PBMCs), obtained before the fourth cycle of nivolumab. These receptors were collected from a human donor with classical Hodgkin lymphoma. The CDR3 runs from the conserved cysteine through the conserved F or W. Fields, in order: D gene, J gene, clone size, V gene, CDR3 protein, CDR3 DNA. The D gene is left open where the match is weak. Part of the rows lack a size; the others show once, few, many or a class for expanded clones.

d_gene: .
j_gene: TRBJ2-7
abundance: few
v_gene: TRBV6-5
CDR3aa: CASSYSAGLGYEQYF
CDR3nt: TGTGCCAGCAGTTACTCGGCGGGGCTGGGCTACGAGCAGTACTTC

d_gene: .
j_gene: TRBJ1-4
abundance: few
v_gene: TRBV30
CDR3aa: CAWSSLTGEKLFF
CDR3nt: TGTGCCTGGAGTAGTTTAACGGGGGAAAAACTGTTTTTT

d_gene: .
j_gene: TRBJ2-7
abundance: .
v_gene: TRBV7-9
CDR3aa: CASSLGNLSPYEQYF
CDR3nt: TGTGCCAGCAGCTTAGGGAATTTATCTCCCTACGAGCAGTACTTC

d_gene: .
j_gene: TRBJ2-5
abundance: .
v_gene: TRBV7-6
CDR3aa: CASSLYGDGQETQYF
CDR3nt: TGTGCCAGCAGCTTATACGGCGACGGTCAAGAGACCCAGTACTTC

d_gene: .
j_gene: TRBJ2-7
abundance: .
v_gene: TRBV10-2
CDR3aa: CASSEPGFSYEQYF
CDR3nt: TGCGCCAGCAGTGAGCCGGGATTCTCCTACGAGCAGTACTTC

d_gene: .
j_gene: TRBJ2-6
abundance: .
v_gene: TRBV13
CDR3aa: CASSPGSGANVLTF
CDR3nt: TGTGCCAGCAGCCCGGGCTCTGGGGCCAACGTCCTGACTTTC

d_gene: .
j_gene: TRBJ2-7
abundance: large
v_gene: TRBV12-5
CDR3aa: CASGLGGTINEQYF
CDR3nt: TGTGCTAGTGGTTTGGGGGGGACAATCAACGAGCAGTACTTC

d_gene: TRBD2
j_gene: TRBJ2-3
abundance: .
v_gene: TRBV10-2
CDR3aa: CASRVGTSGYTDTQYF
CDR3nt: TGCGCCAGCAGAGTAGGGACTAGCGGGTACACAGATACGCAGTATTTT

d_gene: .
j_gene: TRBJ1-2
abundance: .
v_gene: TRBV6-1
CDR3aa: CASSERKNGGYTF
CDR3nt: TGTGCCAGCAGTGAACGGAAAAACGGTGGCTACACCTTC

d_gene: TRBD1
j_gene: TRBJ1-2
abundance: .
v_gene: TRBV27
CDR3aa: CASSTGVGDYGYTF
CDR3nt: TGTGCCAGCAGCACAGGGGTTGGGGACTATGGCTACACCTTC

d_gene: .
j_gene: TRBJ1-2
abundance: .
v_gene: TRBV12-5
CDR3aa: CASGLVRQGGSVGGYTF
CDR3nt: TGTGCTAGTGGTTTGGTAAGGCAGGGAGGGTCGGTTGGAGGCTACACCTTC

d_gene: .
j_gene: TRBJ1-6
abundance: few
v_gene: TRBV28
CDR3aa: CASSFPSPLHF
CDR3nt: TGTGCCAGCAGTTTCCCATCACCCCTCCACTTT

d_gene: .
j_gene: TRBJ1-1
abundance: .
v_gene: TRBV27
CDR3aa: CASSLTGDLGEAFF
CDR3nt: TGTGCCAGCAGTTTAACAGGTGACCTGGGGGAAGCTTTCTTT

d_gene: .
j_gene: TRBJ2-1
abundance: .
v_gene: TRBV19
CDR3aa: CASSLGSSYNEQFF
CDR3nt: TGTGCCAGTAGTCTCGGAAGCTCCTACAATGAGCAGTTCTTC

d_gene: TRBD1
j_gene: TRBJ1-2
abundance: .
v_gene: TRBV7-9
CDR3aa: CASSAHRGYGYTF
CDR3nt: TGTGCCAGCAGCGCACACAGGGGTTATGGCTACACCTTC

d_gene: TRBD1
j_gene: TRBJ1-2
abundance: .
v_gene: TRBV6-5
CDR3aa: CASSYSGQGAWGYTF
CDR3nt: TGTGCCAGCAGTTACTCGGGCCAGGGGGCGTGGGGCTACACCTTC

d_gene: .
j_gene: TRBJ1-6
abundance: .
v_gene: TRBV6-4
CDR3aa: CASKLDGPPLHF
CDR3nt: TGTGCCAGCAAATTGGACGGGCCACCCCTCCACTTT

d_gene: .
j_gene: TRBJ2-7
abundance: .
v_gene: TRBV29-1
CDR3aa: CSVTGHFYEQYF
CDR3nt: TGCAGCGTTACGGGACACTTCTACGAGCAGTACTTC

d_gene: .
j_gene: TRBJ2-7
abundance: .
v_gene: TRBV7-9
CDR3aa: CASSLGPREQYF
CDR3nt: TGTGCCAGCAGTTTGGGGCCGCGAGAGCAGTACTTC

d_gene: .
j_gene: TRBJ1-3
abundance: .
v_gene: TRBV13
CDR3aa: CASSLGRGGSGNTIYF
CDR3nt: TGTGCCAGCAGCTTAGGGCGGGGAGGCAGTGGAAACACCATATATTTT

d_gene: .
j_gene: TRBJ1-4
abundance: .
v_gene: TRBV5-5
CDR3aa: CASSLVQGAALEKLFF
CDR3nt: TGTGCCAGCAGCTTGGTGCAGGGTGCTGCGTTGGAAAAACTGTTTTTT

d_gene: .
j_gene: TRBJ1-2
abundance: .
v_gene: TRBV7-9
CDR3aa: CASSRGQGEDYGYTF
CDR3nt: TGTGCCAGCAGCCGCGGCCAGGGAGAGGACTATGGCTACACCTTC

d_gene: TRBD2
j_gene: TRBJ2-3
abundance: .
v_gene: TRBV27
CDR3aa: CASSPGGGPSSTDTQYF
CDR3nt: TGTGCCAGCAGTCCGGGCGGGGGACCCTCTAGCACAGATACGCAGTATTTT

d_gene: .
j_gene: TRBJ2-2
abundance: .
v_gene: TRBV28
CDR3aa: CASSLSGVGPNTGELFF
CDR3nt: TGTGCCAGCAGTTTATCCGGGGTGGGGCCGAACACCGGGGAGCTGTTTTTT

d_gene: TRBD2
j_gene: TRBJ2-1
abundance: .
v_gene: TRBV5-1
CDR3aa: CASSPAGLASYNEQFF
CDR3nt: TGCGCCAGCAGCCCGGCGGGACTAGCCTCCTACAATGAGCAGTTCTTC

d_gene: TRBD1
j_gene: TRBJ1-1
abundance: .
v_gene: TRBV18
CDR3aa: CASSLGTGNTEAFF
CDR3nt: TGTGCCAGCTCACTCGGGACAGGGAACACTGAAGCTTTCTTT

d_gene: .
j_gene: TRBJ2-5
abundance: .
v_gene: TRBV25-1
CDR3aa: CASSQRSETQYF
CDR3nt: TGTGCCAGCAGTCAAAGGTCAGAGACCCAGTACTTC

d_gene: .
j_gene: TRBJ1-5
abundance: .
v_gene: TRBV5-8
CDR3aa: CASSGGYSNQPQHF
CDR3nt: TGTGCCAGCAGCGGTGGATATAGCAATCAGCCCCAGCATTTT

d_gene: .
j_gene: TRBJ1-3
abundance: .
v_gene: TRBV28
CDR3aa: CAVPSPASGNTIYF
CDR3nt: TGTGCCGTCCCTTCGCCGGCCTCTGGAAACACCATATATTTT